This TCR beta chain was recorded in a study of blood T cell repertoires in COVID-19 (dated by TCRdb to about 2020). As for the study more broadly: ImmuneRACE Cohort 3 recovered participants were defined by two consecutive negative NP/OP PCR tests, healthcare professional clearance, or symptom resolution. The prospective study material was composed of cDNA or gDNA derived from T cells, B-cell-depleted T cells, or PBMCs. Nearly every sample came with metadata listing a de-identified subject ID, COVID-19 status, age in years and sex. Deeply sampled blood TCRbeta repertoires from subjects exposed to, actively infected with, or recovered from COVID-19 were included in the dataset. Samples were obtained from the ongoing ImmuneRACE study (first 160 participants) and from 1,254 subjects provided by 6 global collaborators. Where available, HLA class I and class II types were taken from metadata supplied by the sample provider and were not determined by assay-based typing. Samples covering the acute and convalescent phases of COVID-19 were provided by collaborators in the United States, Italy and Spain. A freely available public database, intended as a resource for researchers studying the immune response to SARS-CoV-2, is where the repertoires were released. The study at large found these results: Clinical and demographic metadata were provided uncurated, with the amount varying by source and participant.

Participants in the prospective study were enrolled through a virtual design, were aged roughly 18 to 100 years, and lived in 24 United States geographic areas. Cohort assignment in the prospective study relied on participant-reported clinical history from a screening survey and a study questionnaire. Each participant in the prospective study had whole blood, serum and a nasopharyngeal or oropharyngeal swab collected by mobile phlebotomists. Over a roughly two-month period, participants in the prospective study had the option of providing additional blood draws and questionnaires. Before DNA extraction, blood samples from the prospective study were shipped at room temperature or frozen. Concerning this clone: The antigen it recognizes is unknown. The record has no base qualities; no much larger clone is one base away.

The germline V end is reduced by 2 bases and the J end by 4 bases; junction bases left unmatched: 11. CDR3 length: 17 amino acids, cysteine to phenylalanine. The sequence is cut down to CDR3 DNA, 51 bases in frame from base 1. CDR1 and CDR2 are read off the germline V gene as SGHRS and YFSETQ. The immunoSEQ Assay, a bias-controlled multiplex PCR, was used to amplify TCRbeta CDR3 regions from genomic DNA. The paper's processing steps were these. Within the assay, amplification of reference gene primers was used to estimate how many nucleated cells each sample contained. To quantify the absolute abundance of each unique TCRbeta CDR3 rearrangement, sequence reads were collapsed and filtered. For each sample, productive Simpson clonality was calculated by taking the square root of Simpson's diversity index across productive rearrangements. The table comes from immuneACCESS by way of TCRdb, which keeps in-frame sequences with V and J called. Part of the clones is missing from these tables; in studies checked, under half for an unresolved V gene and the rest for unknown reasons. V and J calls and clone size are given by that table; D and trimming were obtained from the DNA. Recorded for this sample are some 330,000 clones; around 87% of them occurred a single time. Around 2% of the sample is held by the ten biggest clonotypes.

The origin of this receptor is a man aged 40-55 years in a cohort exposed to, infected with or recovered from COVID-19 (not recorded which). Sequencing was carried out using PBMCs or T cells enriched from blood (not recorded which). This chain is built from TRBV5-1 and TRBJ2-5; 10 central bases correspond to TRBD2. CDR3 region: CASSLRASGRGGETQYF. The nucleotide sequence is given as TGCGCCAGCAGCTTAAGGGCTAGCGGGAGAGGGGGAGAGACCCAGTACTTC.